These 9 T cell receptor beta chains share one sample of origin, sequenced in a study of T-cell memory formation after mild COVID-19. From the 5' RACE reads, TCRdb called clonotypes with MiXCR, one entry per CDR3 protein. The sample has about 500,000 distinct CDR3 sequences, about a fifth seen once. The sequenced sample was PBMCs or a T cell subset sorted from them (not recorded which). These receptors all come from an adult woman who had mild COVID-19 (a few samples of this study predate the infection). Cell type and time point are not known.

The chain has TRBV4-1 and TRBJ2-1; no clear D. Germline V CDR1 and CDR2: MGHRA, YSYEKL. The CDR3 covers 13 residues. Trimming cost V 1 base and J 6 bases, with 7 bases left between them. As DNA, the CDR3 is TGCGCCAGCAGCCAAGTCCCCCCCAATGAGCAGTTCTTC. It translates to CASSQVPPNEQFF.

This clonotype was seen a few times. This chain links TRBV6-1 with TRBJ2-3; 10 nucleotides align to TRBD2. The trim removed 5 bases at V and 2 bases at J, leaving 7 bases unmatched. The CDR3 contains 16 residues. Germline-derived CDR1 and CDR2 are MNHNS and SASEGT. The CDR3 reads CASSTLAGALTDTQYF. CDR3 in DNA: TGTGCCAGCAGTACCCTAGCGGGAGCGCTCACAGATACGCAGTATTTT.

Ten or more counts support this clonotype. The chain carries TRBV11-1 and TRBJ2-7, with 7 bases matching TRBD1. Germline assignment: CDR1 SGHAT and CDR2 FQDESV (reference sequence). The ends lost 7 bases at V and 2 bases at J; junction bases unmatched: 5. This CDR3 has 13 residues. The DNA for the CDR3 is TGTGCCAGCAAACGACAGGGTCCCTACGAGCAGTACTTC. Protein sequence: CASKRQGPYEQYF.

CDR3 coding DNA: TGCAGTGCTCCTTACTGGCTAGCGGGAGGGCCCTCCTACAATGAGCAGTTCTTC. Translation gives CSAPYWLAGGPSYNEQFF. This sequence joins TRBV20-1 and TRBJ2-1; 12 bases line up with TRBD2. V shed 5 bases and J 0 bases; nucleotides not matched to a gene: 11. This CDR3 is 18 amino acids long. The germline CDR1 and CDR2 sequences are DFQATT and SNEGSKA (reference sequence).

This chain links TRBV18 with TRBJ2-2; unclear D gene. Germline V gene lookup returns CDR1 KGHSH and CDR2 LQKENI. Trimming left V 4 bases short and J 4 bases short, with 10 bases between. The CDR3 sequence is 14 residues long. In nucleotides, the CDR3 is TGTGCCAGCTCACAGAGCACTCCCACCGGGGAGCTGTTTTTT. It is translated as CASSQSTPTGELFF.

The gene calls are TRBV7-2 and TRBJ2-7; D ambiguous. CDR3 length: 11 residues. CDR1 is SGHTA and CDR2 is FQGNSA in the germline V gene. Trimming took 5 bases from V and 7 from J, leaving 9 bases between them. CDR3 in DNA: TGTGCCAGCAGCCCTTCTTTGGAGCAGTACTTC. Amino acids: CASSPSLEQYF.

The V gene is TRBV15, the J gene TRBJ1-5; 7 positions match TRBD1. Germline CDR1 and CDR2: LNHNV and YYDKDF (reference sequence). This CDR3 contains 14 residues. V dropped 3 bases and J dropped 1; count of bases not matched to a gene: 0. The CDR3 DNA sequence: TGTGCCACCAGCAGGGACAGGAGCAATCAGCCCCAGCATTTT. The encoded protein is CATSRDRSNQPQHF.

About this clonotype: This may arise from a read error, as a much more abundant clone is one base away. The CDR3 region has the DNA TGCGCCAGCAGCCGGGAGGGCACAGATACGCAGTATTTT. Amino acids: CASSREGTDTQYF. The chain couples TRBV5-1 to TRBJ2-3; 7 nucleotides line up with TRBD2. The CDR3 consists of 13 residues. In germline, CDR1 is SGHRS, CDR2 YFSETQ. After removal of 4 bases from V and 1 base from J, the junction contained 0 bases not matched to a gene.

The CDR3 sequence: CASSPGQGTQETQYF. For the CDR3, the DNA is TGTGCCAGCTCACCAGGTCAAGGGACCCAAGAGACCCAGTACTTC. The chain recombines TRBV18 with TRBJ2-5; either TRBD1 or TRBD2 may fit D (5 bases each). This CDR3 is 15 amino acids long. V was trimmed by 2 bases and J by 1 base, leaving 11 bases between them. CDR1 KGHSH and CDR2 LQKENI come from the germline V gene.